The rows below give T cell receptor beta chains drawn from one sample of a study of blood T cell repertoires in COVID-19. TCRdb's table, derived via immunoSEQ multiplex PCR, lists solely in-frame clones and lacks some. There are about 130,000 clones in the sample; about 80% occur only once, and roughly 45% lies in the top ten. Sequencing was performed on peripheral blood. The receptors were gathered from a human donor in a cohort sampled during active COVID-19. Both conserved end residues are part of each CDR3. The D gene is left open where the match is weak. Expanded clones get a size class; other rows say once, few or many, or leave the size out.

D gene | clone size | J gene | V gene | CDR3 protein | CDR3 DNA
. | . | TRBJ2-2 | TRBV3-1/TRBV3-2 | CASSQGAEGYTGELFF | TGTGCCAGCAGCCAAGGGGCGGAGGGTTACACCGGGGAGCTGTTTTTT
TRBD2 | . | TRBJ2-2 | TRBV5-1 | CASRSVAGARTGELFF | TGCGCCAGCAGATCTGTAGCGGGAGCTCGCACCGGGGAGCTGTTTTTT
. | once | TRBJ2-1 | TRBV5-5 | CASSARTGRSYNEQFF | TGTGCCAGCAGCGCTCGGACTGGGCGTTCCTACAATGAGCAGTTCTTC
. | once | TRBJ1-5 | TRBV4-1 | CASSQRREQPQHF | TGCGCCAGCAGCCAACGGCGGGAACAGCCCCAGCATTTT
. | few | TRBJ2-6 | TRBV4-3 | CASSQTGGANVLTF | TGCGCCAGCAGCCAAACCGGTGGGGCCAACGTCCTGACTTTC
. | . | TRBJ1-1 | TRBV5-6 | CASTVRIDTEAFF | TGTGCCAGCACCGTCCGCATAGACACTGAAGCTTTCTTT
. | . | TRBJ2-7 | TRBV13 | CASSFTMGEKNSYEQYF | TGTGCCAGCAGCTTCACCATGGGAGAGAAGAACTCCTACGAGCAGTACTTC
TRBD2 | . | TRBJ2-3 | TRBV10-3 | CAISEGLAGYRDTQYF | TGTGCCATCAGTGAGGGACTAGCGGGGTACAGAGATACGCAGTATTTT
. | . | TRBJ1-3 | TRBV11-2 | CASSTHRERENTIYF | TGTGCCAGCAGCACCCACAGGGAGAGGGAAAACACCATATATTTT
TRBD1 | once | TRBJ2-3 | TRBV29-1 | CSVANFDRAFRRDTQYF | TGCAGCGTCGCTAACTTCGACAGGGCCTTCCGGAGAGATACGCAGTATTTT
. | . | TRBJ2-3 | TRBV5-1 | CASSPGQGNTDTQYF | TGCGCCAGCAGCCCCGGCCAGGGGAACACAGATACGCAGTATTTT
TRBD1 | . | TRBJ1-6 | TRBV10-3 | CAISPGGGESPLHF | TGTGCCATCAGTCCAGGAGGGGGCGAATCACCCCTCCACTTT
TRBD1 | . | TRBJ1-2 | TRBV25-1 | CASSEQGQGWGYTF | TGTGCCAGCAGTGAACAGGGACAGGGTTGGGGCTACACCTTC
TRBD2 | . | TRBJ2-2 | TRBV10-3 | CAISESQLAGGRAGELFF | TGTGCCATCAGTGAGTCGCAACTAGCGGGAGGAAGGGCCGGGGAGCTGTTTTTT
TRBD2 | once | TRBJ2-3 | TRBV27 | CASRAFGGADTQYF | TGTGCCAGCAGAGCGTTTGGGGGGGCAGATACGCAGTATTTT
TRBD1 | . | TRBJ2-1 | TRBV5-4 | CASSLRTGESNEQFF | TGTGCCAGCAGCCTCCGGACAGGGGAGAGCAATGAGCAGTTCTTC
TRBD1 | . | TRBJ1-5 | TRBV7-2 | CASSLDRDYQPQHF | TGTGCCAGCAGCTTGGACAGGGACTATCAGCCCCAGCATTTT
. | once | TRBJ1-4 | TRBV5-1 | CASSLGGQTNEKLFF | TGCGCCAGCAGCTTGGGGGGACAAACTAATGAAAAACTGTTTTTT
. | once | TRBJ1-1 | TRBV20-1 | CSAREVEKAFF | TGCAGTGCTAGAGAAGTCGAGAAAGCTTTCTTT
TRBD1 | . | TRBJ2-3 | TRBV5-5 | CASSLHRGTDTQYF | TGTGCCAGCAGCTTGCACAGGGGAACAGATACGCAGTATTTT
. | . | TRBJ1-4 | TRBV6-1 | CASSENPLSKLFF | TGTGCCAGCAGTGAAAATCCTCTCTCGAAACTGTTTTTT
TRBD1 | . | TRBJ1-5 | TRBV5-1 | CASRQGTGNQPQHF | TGCGCCAGCAGACAGGGGACGGGCAATCAGCCCCAGCATTTT
TRBD2 | . | TRBJ2-3 | TRBV9 | CASREGLAVDTQYF | TGTGCCAGCAGAGAGGGACTAGCGGTAGATACGCAGTATTTT
TRBD2 | . | TRBJ2-2 | TRBV29-1 | CSVDFTSAGELFF | TGCAGCGTGGATTTTACTAGCGCCGGGGAGCTGTTTTTT
TRBD1 | . | TRBJ1-5 | TRBV6-6 | CASSYKGASNQPQHF | TGTGCCAGCAGTTATAAGGGGGCAAGCAATCAGCCCCAGCATTTT
. | . | TRBJ2-5 | TRBV9 | CASSSGQKKETQYF | TGTGCCAGCAGCTCCGGACAGAAAAAAGAGACCCAGTACTTC
. | . | TRBJ2-5 | TRBV29-1 | CSVVADPQETQYF | TGCAGCGTTGTAGCGGATCCACAAGAGACCCAGTACTTC
. | . | TRBJ2-7 | TRBV11-3 | CASSPGWVGTHSYEQYF | TGTGCCAGCAGCCCGGGTTGGGTAGGGACACACTCCTACGAGCAGTACTTC
TRBD1 | once | TRBJ1-1 | TRBV15 | CATSRGTGGARDTEAFF | TGTGCCACCAGCAGAGGGACAGGGGGCGCCAGGGACACTGAAGCTTTCTTT
. | . | TRBJ1-1 | TRBV5-1 | CASSSFRDNMNTEAFF | TGCGCCAGCAGCTCGTTCCGGGACAACATGAACACTGAAGCTTTCTTT
TRBD1 | . | TRBJ1-3 | TRBV7-2 | CASSLGPTGTGNTIYF | TGTGCCAGCAGCTTAGGGCCGACAGGGACTGGAAACACCATATATTTT
TRBD1 | . | TRBJ2-7 | TRBV7-9 | CASSPSDRGYEQYF | TGTGCCAGCAGCCCTTCGGACAGGGGCTACGAGCAGTACTTC